Listed below are T cell receptor beta chains from one sample, sequenced in a study of tumor-infiltrating lymphocytes in primary liver carcinoma. TCRdb analysed the multiplex PCR reads with MiXCR anew, one entry per CDR3 protein. Of about 48,000 distinct CDR3 sequences listed, over 70% are singletons. Sequences were obtained from liver tumor tissue from sampling region 3. The receptors shown here come from a middle-aged man with primary liver carcinoma and hepatitis B virus infection. Each CDR3 is given with its conserved first and last residue. The D gene is left open where the match is weak.

V	J	D	length	CDR3	DNA
TRBV6-5	TRBJ2-6	TRBD1	17	CASSSQGQTSGANVLTF	TGTGCCAGCAGTTCTCAGGGACAGACATCTGGAGCCAACGTCCTGACTTTC
TRBV30	TRBJ2-7	.	13	CTWSGTLNNEQCF	TGTACCTGGTCCGGGACGCTTAATAACGAGCAGTGCTTC
TRBV6-6	TRBJ2-1	TRBD2	16	CTSTPQGLGQSSEQFF	TGTACCAGCACCCCACAGGGACTAGGCCAATCCAGTGAGCAGTTCTTC
TRBV28	TRBJ2-7	.	16	CASSALGGTRVDGQYF	TGTGCCAGCAGTGCCCTTGGGGGGACAAGGGTCGACGGGCAGTACTTC
TRBV6-2/TRBV6-3	TRBJ2-1	TRBD1	13	CASSNTSGTGGLF	TGTGCCAGCAGTAACACGTCCGGGACAGGGGGGCTCTTC
TRBV12-3/TRBV12-4	TRBJ1-2	TRBD1	15	CATSLRDRPNYGYTF	TGCGCCACCAGTCTCCGGGACAGGCCTAACTATGGTTACACCTTC
TRBV11-1	TRBJ2-7	TRBD1	14	CASSPGTGGYEQYF	TGTGCCAGCAGCCCTGGGACAGGGGGCTACGAGCAGTACTTC
TRBV11-2	TRBJ2-1	.	17	CDSSLDQQGLGIETQFF	TGTGACAGCAGCTTAGATCAACAGGGCCTGGGTATAGAGACCCAGTTCTTC
TRBV5-1	TRBJ1-5	.	14	CSSSYGDGGQPQHF	TGCTCCAGCAGCTATGGTGACGGGGGTCAGCCCCAGCATTTT
TRBV11-2	TRBJ2-7	TRBD2	18	CASSSGLGLAGGSYEQYF	TGTGCCAGTAGCTCAGGATTGGGACTAGCGGGAGGGTCCTACGAGCAGTACTTC
TRBV19	TRBJ2-7	.	14	CASKEDGASYEQYF	TGTGCCAGTAAAGAAGATGGCGCGTCCTACGAGCAGTACTTC